Listed below are T cell receptor beta chains from one sample, sequenced in a study of cytomegalovirus exposure and HLA in healthy donors. Profiled with immunoSEQ multiplex PCR; TCRdb holds only in-frame clones, not every one. The data show 90,000 to 150,000 clones, approximately 80% seen once. Input material: PBMCs. These receptors all stem from a man aged 35-49 years in good health and CMV-seropositive. Each CDR3 is given with its conserved first and last residue. Each record gives: V gene, J gene, clone size, D gene, CDR3 DNA, CDR3 protein. D genes are given only for firm matches. Expanded clones get a size class; other rows say once, few or many, or leave the size out.

TRBV5-3	TRBJ2-1	.	TRBD2	TGTGCCAGAAGCTTGGTAGCGGGGGACGCCTACAATGAGCAGTTCTTC	CARSLVAGDAYNEQFF
TRBV4-1	TRBJ2-7	.	.	TGCGCCAGCAGCCAAGGCGAGCGGGCCTACGAGCAGTACTTC	CASSQGERAYEQYF
TRBV4-3	TRBJ1-1	.	.	TGCGCCAGCAGCCAATTTCTCACAGGGAAAGGGGACACTGAAGCTTTCTTT	CASSQFLTGKGDTEAFF
TRBV19	TRBJ1-6	.	.	TGTGCCAGTAGTACTCACATCGGGAATTCACCCCTCCACTTT	CASSTHIGNSPLHF
TRBV19	TRBJ1-2	few	TRBD1	TGTGCCAGTAGTTCATCGACAGGGAGATATGGCGGCTACACCTTC	CASSSSTGRYGGYTF
TRBV6-9	TRBJ2-2	.	TRBD2	TGTGCCACCCGGGGACTAGAACACCGGGGAGCTGTTTTT	CATRGLEHRGAVF
TRBV28	TRBJ1-5	.	TRBD1	TGTGCCAGCAGCTCTGACAGGGAAATAGGGCAGCCCCAGCATTTT	CASSSDREIGQPQHF
TRBV4-2	TRBJ1-5	.	.	TGTGCCAGCAGCCAAGTGGGGGGGTCTGGCCAGCCCCAGCATTTT	CASSQVGGSGQPQHF
TRBV7-8	TRBJ2-7	.	.	TGTGCCAGCAGCTTAAGTAGAGTAGACGAGCAGTACTTC	CASSLSRVDEQYF
TRBV5-1	TRBJ2-7	.	.	TGCGCCAGCAGCTTGGCCGGTCTCTACGAGCAGTACTTC	CASSLAGLYEQYF
TRBV5-1	TRBJ2-7	.	.	TGCGCCAGCAGCTTGTACAGGGACTACGAGCAGTACTTC	CASSLYRDYEQYF
TRBV28	TRBJ1-2	.	.	TGTGCCAGCAGTTTATATACAGGGCAGGGGTATGGCTACACCTTC	CASSLYTGQGYGYTF
TRBV9	TRBJ2-5	.	.	TGTGCCAGCAGCTTATTCACGGGAATTCAAGAGACCCAGTACTTC	CASSLFTGIQETQYF
TRBV27	TRBJ2-3	few	.	TGTGCCAGCAGCATTTTACGGAACAGTCGCACAGATACGCAGTATTTT	CASSILRNSRTDTQYF
TRBV7-2	TRBJ2-7	.	TRBD1	TGTGCCAGCAGCGCGACAGGGTACGAGCAGTACTTC	CASSATGYEQYF
TRBV5-1	TRBJ1-4	.	.	TGCGCCAGCAGCTTGGAAGACTCGCCGGATGAAAAACTGTTTTTT	CASSLEDSPDEKLFF
TRBV2	TRBJ2-1	few	TRBD2	TGTGCCAGCAGGCCGGGGACTAGCGGACACAATGAGCAGTTCTTC	CASRPGTSGHNEQFF
TRBV7-3	TRBJ2-7	.	.	TGTGCCAGCAGCCCGGGTGGCAGGGGCCCGACAGAGCAGTACTTC	CASSPGGRGPTEQYF